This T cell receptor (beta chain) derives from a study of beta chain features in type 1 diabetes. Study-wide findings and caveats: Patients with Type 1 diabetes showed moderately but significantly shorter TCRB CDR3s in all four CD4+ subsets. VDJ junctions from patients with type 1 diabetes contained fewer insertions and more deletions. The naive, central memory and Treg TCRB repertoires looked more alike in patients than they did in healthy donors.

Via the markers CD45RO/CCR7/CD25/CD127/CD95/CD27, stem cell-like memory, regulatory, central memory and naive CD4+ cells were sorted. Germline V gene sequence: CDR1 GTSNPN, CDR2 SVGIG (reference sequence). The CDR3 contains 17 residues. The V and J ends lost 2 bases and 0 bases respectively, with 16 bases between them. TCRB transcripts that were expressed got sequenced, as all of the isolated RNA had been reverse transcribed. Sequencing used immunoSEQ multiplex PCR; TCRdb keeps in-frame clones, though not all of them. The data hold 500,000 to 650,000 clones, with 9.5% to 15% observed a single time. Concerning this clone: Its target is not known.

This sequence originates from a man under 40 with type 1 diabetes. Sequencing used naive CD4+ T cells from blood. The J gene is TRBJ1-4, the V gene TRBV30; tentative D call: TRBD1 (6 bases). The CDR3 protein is CAWSTDRTDATNEKLFF. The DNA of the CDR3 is TGTGCCTGGAGTACCGACAGGACCGATGCAACTAATGAAAAACTGTTTTTT.